This paragraph covers one TCR beta chain sequence. No antigen is known for it. The sample belongs to a study of blood T cells in healthy people across ages. J was trimmed by 12 bases and V by 6 bases; bases with no gene match: 12. The CDR3 runs 15 residues. The use of a sample-barcoded 5' primer and a J-beta primer mix characterized a second PCR of about 6 to 11 cycles. Every cDNA molecule carried a tag from a template-switch adaptor bearing 12 random nucleotides. TCRdb analysed the 5' RACE reads with MiXCR anew, one entry per CDR3 protein. Of some 1.5 million distinct CDR3 sequences listed, roughly 28% were seen once; the top ten hold 7.7%. Findings and limits, study-wide: Changes in expanded clonotypes were possibly confounded, as the CMV status of donors was unknown. Long-lived donors had more naive CD4+ cells and higher diversity than aged donors.

This sequence joins TRBV12-3 or TRBV12-4 and TRBJ1-6; TRBD1 matches at 9 bases. Sequenced sample: blood. The clonotype was recovered from a woman aged 25 to 45 in good health. CDR3 DNA: TGTGCCAGCAGCCCACAGGGGACAGGGCGCTTACCCCTCCACTTT. This gives the protein CASSPQGTGRLPLHF.